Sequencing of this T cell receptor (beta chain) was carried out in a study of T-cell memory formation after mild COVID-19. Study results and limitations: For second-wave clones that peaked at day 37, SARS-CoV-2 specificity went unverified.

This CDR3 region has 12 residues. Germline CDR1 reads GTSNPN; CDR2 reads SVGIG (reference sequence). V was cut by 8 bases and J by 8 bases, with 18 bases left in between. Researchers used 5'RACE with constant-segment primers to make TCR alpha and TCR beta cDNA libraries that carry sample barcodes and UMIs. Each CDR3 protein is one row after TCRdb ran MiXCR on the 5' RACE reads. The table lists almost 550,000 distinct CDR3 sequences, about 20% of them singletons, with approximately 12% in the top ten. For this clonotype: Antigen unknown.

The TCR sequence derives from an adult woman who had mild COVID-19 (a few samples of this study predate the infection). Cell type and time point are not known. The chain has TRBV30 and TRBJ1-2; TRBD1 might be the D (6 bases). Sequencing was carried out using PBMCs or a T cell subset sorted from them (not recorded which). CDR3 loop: CAGSAGAKGYTF. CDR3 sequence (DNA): TGTGCCGGATCCGCGGGGGCAAAAGGCTACACCTTC.